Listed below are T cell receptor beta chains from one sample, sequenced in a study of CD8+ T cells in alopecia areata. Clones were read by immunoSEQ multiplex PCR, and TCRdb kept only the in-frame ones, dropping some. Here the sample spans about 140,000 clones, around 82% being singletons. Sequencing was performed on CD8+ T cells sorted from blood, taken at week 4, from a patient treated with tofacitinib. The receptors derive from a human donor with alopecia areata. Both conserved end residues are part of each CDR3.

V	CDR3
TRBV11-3	CASSSRQGLNTEAFF
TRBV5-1	CASSGDSSTGELFF
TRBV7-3	CATAATGGTDTQYF
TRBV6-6	CASSYRAGNQPQHF
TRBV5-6	CASSLAAVSRRGNTIYF
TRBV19	CASSISAGGPSEQFF
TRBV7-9	CASSFLAGATNTGELFF
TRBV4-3	CASSQDSSPRYNEQFF
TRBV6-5	CASSYAPSYEQYF
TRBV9	CASSPLGPTGVQETQYF
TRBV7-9	CASSPKFAGGGSTNEKLFF
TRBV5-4	CASSLWTQSTDTQYF
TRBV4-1	CASSQGPRATEAFF
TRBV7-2	CASSLAEGAGTYEQYF
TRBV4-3	CASSQGDFGGSSYNEQFF
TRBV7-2	CASSPVWSNTDTQYF
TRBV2	CASSEGQIQETQYF
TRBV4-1	CASSQQASYEQYF
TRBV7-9	CASRSLAEYEQFF
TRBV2	CASSEAEVDYEQYF
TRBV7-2	CASSLGYYEQYF
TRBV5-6	CASTLGWRGGAGELFF
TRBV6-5	CASSFGPTETQYF
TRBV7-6	CASSWGEGNSGANVLTF
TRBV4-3	CASSQGLGGAYNEQFF
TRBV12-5	CASGLQNQPQHF
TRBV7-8	CASSLELEARETQYF
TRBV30	CAWTEIYGYTF
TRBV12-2	CASRLRRRALHF
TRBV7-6	CASSYTSGGFNEQFF
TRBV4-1	CASSQVRGDYGYTF